Sequencing of this TCR beta chain was carried out in a study of T-cell memory formation after mild COVID-19. TCRdb processed the 5' RACE reads anew with MiXCR; each CDR3 protein has one entry. Of roughly 250,000 distinct CDR3 sequences listed, about 17% were seen once; the top ten hold 3.5%. CDR1 SGHVS and CDR2 FQNEAQ come from the germline V gene. Trimming took 2 bases from V and 6 from J, leaving 11 bases between them. This CDR3 has 14 residues. The material sequenced was PBMCs or a T cell subset sorted from them (not recorded which). This receptor was taken from a man younger than 35 who had mild COVID-19 (a few samples of this study predate the infection). Cell type and time point are not known. V usage is TRBV7-8 and J usage is TRBJ2-1; D is uncertain. The CDR3 bases are TGTGCCAGCAGCTTAAATAGGTGGGGCAATGAGCAGTTCTTC. Its translation is CASSLNRWGNEQFF.